Given below is one T cell receptor (beta chain) in context. What it binds is unknown. The sample originates from a study of shared clonotypes between healthy human individuals. Overall study: Three plates each covered CD4 naive and memory; CD8 naive two, CD8 memory one.

Participating donors were healthy, HIV-negative adults free of recent acute infections or vaccinations. In germline, CDR1 is MNHNS, CDR2 SASEGT. The V end lost 8 bases, the J end lost 2 bases, and 8 bases lay between the germline ends. The CDR3 sequence is 12 residues long. Study findings and constraints: Roughly 5.3% of naive CD4 clonotypes were common to a handful of donors.

About 30,000 T cell genomes, or roughly 200 ng DNA, went into the sorted-subset replicate PCRs. Generated by immunoSEQ multiplex PCR, the TCRdb table keeps only in-frame clones and is missing some. The sample has just over 2,000,000 clones, 90% to 95% seen once. This clonotype was sampled from a man younger than 35 in good health. The chain joins TRBV6-1 to TRBJ2-3; D is uncertain. Sequencing was performed on naive CD4+ T cells sorted from blood. Stated subset: CD45RA+ positively selected. CDR3 DNA: TGTGCCAGCGCACAGCCCACAGATACGCAGTATTTT. This encodes CASAQPTDTQYF.